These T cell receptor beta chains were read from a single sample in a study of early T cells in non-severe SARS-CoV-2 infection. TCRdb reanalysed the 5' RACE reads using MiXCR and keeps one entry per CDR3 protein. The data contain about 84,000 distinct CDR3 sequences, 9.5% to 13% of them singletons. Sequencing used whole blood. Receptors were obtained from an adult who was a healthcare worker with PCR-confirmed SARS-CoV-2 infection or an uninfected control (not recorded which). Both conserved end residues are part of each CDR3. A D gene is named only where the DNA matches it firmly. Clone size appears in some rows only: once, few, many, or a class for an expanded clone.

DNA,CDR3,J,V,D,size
TGCAGTGCATTTAGGGCGGGCACTGAAGCTTTCTTT,CSAFRAGTEAFF,TRBJ1-1,TRBV20-1,.,many
TGCGCCAGCAGCCAAGACCCCACGCGGGAGGGAGGGGATAGCAATCAGCCCCAGCATTTT,CASSQDPTREGGDSNQPQHF,TRBJ1-5,TRBV4-1,.,.
TGTGCCAGCGGGGCGACAGGGGTTGACACTGAAGCTTTCTTT,CASGATGVDTEAFF,TRBJ1-1,TRBV12-3/TRBV12-4,TRBD1,many
TGTGCCAGCAGCTGGGACTTCCATAGGGGGAACACTGAAGCTTTCTTT,CASSWDFHRGNTEAFF,TRBJ1-1,TRBV7-9,.,many
TGTGCCAGCAGTCCGACGACAGGGATTTCCTACGAGCAGTACTTC,CASSPTTGISYEQYF,TRBJ2-7,TRBV27,TRBD1,.
TGTGCCAGCAGCCACGGCGCTTACAATGAGCAGTTCTTC,CASSHGAYNEQFF,TRBJ2-1,TRBV3-1,.,.
TGTGCCAGCAGTTTATGGTCCGGAAATAGTATACTGTCACCCCTCCACTTT,CASSLWSGNSILSPLHF,TRBJ1-6,TRBV27,.,.
TGTGCCAGCAGCCAGCCCCCGGGACACCTCCACTTT,CASSQPPGHLHF,TRBJ1-6,TRBV14,.,many
TGTGCCAGCAGCCAAGATTGGCGCTACGAGCAGTACTTC,CASSQDWRYEQYF,TRBJ2-7,TRBV3-1,.,.
TGTGCCAGCCATGGGGGGACAGGCATAAGCTCCTACGAGCAGTACTTC,CASHGGTGISSYEQYF,TRBJ2-7,TRBV12-3/TRBV12-4,TRBD1,.
TGTGCCAGCAACCCGGACTTTCCAAACATTCAGTACTTC,CASNPDFPNIQYF,TRBJ2-4,TRBV6-1,.,few
TGTGCCAGCAGCCAAGCCCGCACTGGGTTCGACCCCAGTCCCCAGCATTTT,CASSQARTGFDPSPQHF,TRBJ1-5,TRBV3-1,.,few
TGTGCCATCAGTTCTGCGGGGAATCAGCCCCAGCATTTT,CAISSAGNQPQHF,TRBJ1-5,TRBV10-3,.,many
TGTGCCAGCACCGGGTCTTCGGGCTACAATGAGCAGTTCTTC,CASTGSSGYNEQFF,TRBJ2-1,TRBV2,.,many
TGTGCCTGGAGTTCCTCGAGAGCCCAGCATTTT,CAWSSSRAQHF,TRBJ1-5,TRBV30,.,many
TGTGCCAGCCAGGACAACTCTGGAAACACCATATATTTT,CASQDNSGNTIYF,TRBJ1-3,TRBV18,.,many
TGTGCCAGCAGAGGGCAGCTAGATTCACCCCTCCACTTT,CASRGQLDSPLHF,TRBJ1-6,TRBV6-2/TRBV6-3,.,.
TGCGCCAGCAGGACAGGATACTCCTACAATGAGCAGTTCTTC,CASRTGYSYNEQFF,TRBJ2-1,TRBV5-1,.,many
TGCAGTGCTAGTGTTCGTCTGTCATTGTATGGCTACACCTTC,CSASVRLSLYGYTF,TRBJ1-2,TRBV20-1,.,.
TGCAGTGCGTACCGGACAGGGGGCAACTATGGCTACACCTTC,CSAYRTGGNYGYTF,TRBJ1-2,TRBV20-1,TRBD1,many
TGTGCCAGCAGTTTGTTCCTCAGGGGGGGCCTAACAGATACGCAGTATTTT,CASSLFLRGGLTDTQYF,TRBJ2-3,TRBV28,.,many
TGTGCCAGCAGCTTGGCAGGGACAGGGTGGGTCACTGAAGATTTCTTT,CASSLAGTGWVTEDFF,TRBJ1-1,TRBV5-5,TRBD1,.
TGTGTCCAGGGACAGGGGACCTACGAGCAGTACTTC,CVQGQGTYEQYF,TRBJ2-7,TRBV2,TRBD1,many
TGTGCCAGTAGTAGCCGTGGCGCTTCCTATAATTCACCCCTCCACTTT,CASSSRGASYNSPLHF,TRBJ1-6,TRBV19,.,.
TGCAGTGCCGCACAGGGAAGCACTGAAGCTTTCTTT,CSAAQGSTEAFF,TRBJ1-1,TRBV20-1,.,.
TGTGCCAGCAGCCCGCGGCAGGGCCGGAACACCGGGGAGCTGTTTTTT,CASSPRQGRNTGELFF,TRBJ2-2,TRBV7-9,.,once
TGTGCCAGCAGCTCCATGAGGACAGTTTTAGATACGCAGTATTTT,CASSSMRTVLDTQYF,TRBJ2-3,TRBV27,.,few
TGTGCCAGCAGCTTAGCTCAGCGGCTAGCGGGAGACCGTGAGCAGTTCTTC,CASSLAQRLAGDREQFF,TRBJ2-1,TRBV11-2,TRBD2,many
TGTGCCAGCAGCTTAGGGACATATGGGACCTACGAGCAGTACTTC,CASSLGTYGTYEQYF,TRBJ2-7,TRBV11-2,.,few
TGTGCCAGCAGCTTAGGGAAGGGGGCGGCCTACAATGAGCAGTTCTTC,CASSLGKGAAYNEQFF,TRBJ2-1,TRBV7-9,TRBD1,once
TGTGCCAGCAGCTTAGGACAGGTTATACCCTACGAGCAGTACTTC,CASSLGQVIPYEQYF,TRBJ2-7,TRBV7-9,.,few
TGTGCCAGCAGTTCCCAGGTCGCTGAAGCTTTCTTT,CASSSQVAEAFF,TRBJ1-1,TRBV12-3/TRBV12-4,.,many
TGTGCCACCAGCAGAGATCTGGGGGAGTACGAGCAGTACTTC,CATSRDLGEYEQYF,TRBJ2-7,TRBV15,.,many
TGTGCCAGCAGATACGCGGGCACGAACTCTGGAAACACCATATATTTT,CASRYAGTNSGNTIYF,TRBJ1-3,TRBV5-6,.,few
TGTGCCAGCAGCTTAGCCCCTCTTGCCAGGGACAATGAGCAGTTCTTC,CASSLAPLARDNEQFF,TRBJ2-1,TRBV7-9,.,.
TGTGCCAGCAGTTTATACGGTCAGAGCATTACTGAAGCTTTCTTT,CASSLYGQSITEAFF,TRBJ1-1,TRBV27,.,many
TGCAGCGTTGAATACCTGGCATTCACAGATACGCAGTATTTT,CSVEYLAFTDTQYF,TRBJ2-3,TRBV29-1,.,few
TGTGCCAGCAGCGTATATCCGCTCCCCCACGAGACCCAGTACTTC,CASSVYPLPHETQYF,TRBJ2-5,TRBV9,.,.
TGTGCCAGCAGCCAAGGTGGGACAGCGACTTATAATGAAAAACTGTTTTTT,CASSQGGTATYNEKLFF,TRBJ1-4,TRBV3-1,TRBD1,many
TGTGCCAGTAGTCCACCCGCAGCCAACGTCCTGACTTTC,CASSPPAANVLTF,TRBJ2-6,TRBV19,.,few